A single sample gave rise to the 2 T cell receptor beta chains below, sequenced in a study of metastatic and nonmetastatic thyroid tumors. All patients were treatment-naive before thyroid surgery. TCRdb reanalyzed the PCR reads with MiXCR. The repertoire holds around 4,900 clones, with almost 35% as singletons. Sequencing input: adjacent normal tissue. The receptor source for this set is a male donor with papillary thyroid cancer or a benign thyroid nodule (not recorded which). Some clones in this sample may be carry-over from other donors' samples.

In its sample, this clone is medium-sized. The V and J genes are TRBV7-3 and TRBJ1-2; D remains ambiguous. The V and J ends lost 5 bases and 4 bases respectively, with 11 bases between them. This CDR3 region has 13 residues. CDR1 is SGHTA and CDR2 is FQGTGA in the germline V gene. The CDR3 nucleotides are TGTGCCAGCAGCCTTGTCGGCGGCTATGGCTACACCTTC. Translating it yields CASSLVGGYGYTF.

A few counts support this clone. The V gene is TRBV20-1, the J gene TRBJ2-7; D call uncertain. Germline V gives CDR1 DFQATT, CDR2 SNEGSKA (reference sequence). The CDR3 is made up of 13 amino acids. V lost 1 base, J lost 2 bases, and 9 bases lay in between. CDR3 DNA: TGCAGTGCTAGAGCCAGGAACGCCTACGAGCAGTACTTC. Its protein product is CSARARNAYEQYF.